A single sample is the source of the 26 T cell receptor beta chains below, sequenced in a study of T cell responses to AZD1222 COVID-19 vaccine. The protocol was immunoSEQ multiplex PCR, while the TCRdb copy is restricted to in-frame clones and leaves out a portion. The sample lists 150,000 or so clones; approximately 90% were seen once. The sequenced sample was peripheral blood, obtained on day 0 of AZD1222 vaccination. These receptors were taken from an adult in good health.

The rearrangement joins TRBV5-5 to TRBJ1-6, with unresolved D. Germline CDR1 SGHKS, CDR2 YYEKEE (reference sequence). This CDR3 comprises 14 residues. V gave up 3 bases and J gave up 7 bases, with 11 bases separating them. CDR3 coding DNA: TGTGCCAGCAGCTCGAGGGCGGGAAATTCACCCCTCCACTTT. Protein: CASSSRAGNSPLHF.

V gene TRBV24-1 combines with J gene TRBJ2-7; TRBD1 matches at 7 bases. After removal of 4 bases from V and 3 bases from J, the junction contained 8 bases not matched to a gene. This CDR3 spans 15 amino acids. Per germline, CDR1 KGHDR and CDR2 SFDVKD. CDR3 residues: CATSDPRDSGYEQYF. The CDR3 DNA follows: TGTGCCACCAGTGACCCCCGGGACAGTGGCTACGAGCAGTACTTC.

CDR3 amino acids: CASRGSEGFYEQYF. CDR3 coding DNA: TGTGCCAGTAGAGGTTCAGAGGGTTTCTACGAGCAGTACTTC. The V gene is TRBV19, the J gene TRBJ2-7, with D possibly being TRBD2 (5 bases). Germline V gene data show CDR1 as LNHDA and CDR2 as SQIVND (reference sequence). V lost 6 bases and J 3 bases, leaving 15 bases between the germline ends. There are 14 residues in the CDR3.

The gene calls are TRBV7-2 and TRBJ2-7, with D tentatively TRBD1 or TRBD2 (5 bases each). There are 15 residues in the CDR3. Trimming took 3 bases from V and 3 from J, leaving 15 bases between them. The germline V gene encodes CDR1 SGHTA and CDR2 FQGNSA. CDR3 region: CASSLATGRHYEQYF. For the CDR3, the DNA is TGTGCCAGCAGCTTGGCAACGGGACGGCACTACGAGCAGTACTTC.

The chain is built from TRBV4-1 and TRBJ2-3; no clear D. Trimming took 0 bases from V and 4 from J, leaving 8 bases between them. Germline CDR1 is MGHRA and CDR2 is YSYEKL. There are 14 residues in the CDR3. The CDR3: CASSQETEADTQYF. Here the CDR3 DNA reads TGCGCCAGCAGCCAAGAGACGGAAGCAGATACGCAGTATTTT.

The chain links TRBV14 to TRBJ2-7; D possibly corresponds to TRBD2 (5 bases). This CDR3 region has 13 residues. Germline CDR1 is SGHDN and CDR2 is FVKESK. The V end was cut by 1 base, the J end by 3 bases, with 7 bases between. The CDR3 here is CASSQALVYEQYF. For the CDR3, the DNA is TGTGCCAGCAGCCAAGCACTAGTCTACGAGCAGTACTTC.

The chain has TRBV7-3 and TRBJ1-1; 9 bases align to TRBD1. The CDR3 covers 14 residues. The germline CDR1 and CDR2 sequences are SGHTA and FQGTGA. V gave up 5 bases and J gave up 11 bases; unmatched junction bases: 12. The CDR3 protein is CASSPDFGTGMAFF. The CDR3 nucleotides read TGTGCCAGCAGCCCTGACTTTGGGACAGGGATGGCTTTCTTT.

The chain couples TRBV11-2 to TRBJ2-5; D could derive from TRBD1 or TRBD2 (7 bases each). V was pared by 1 base and J by 4 bases, with 19 bases between. Germline loops: CDR1 SGHAT, CDR2 FQNNGV. The CDR3 length is 17 residues. DNA of the CDR3: TGTGCCAGCAGCTTAGGAGCGGGACAAGGGGGCGTAGAGACCCAGTACTTC. This codes for CASSLGAGQGGVETQYF.

The V gene is TRBV18, the J gene TRBJ1-3; the D gene is possibly TRBD1 (6 bases). Germline V gene data show CDR1 as KGHSH and CDR2 as LQKENI. Between the trimmed V and J ends, which lost 6 bases and 0 bases, there was a span of 15 bases. This CDR3 region has 16 residues. This CDR3 reads CASSRDTGFSGNTIYF. The CDR3 nucleotides are TGTGCCAGCTCCAGGGACACCGGTTTCTCTGGAAACACCATATATTTT.

This chain connects TRBV28 to TRBJ2-7; no firm D call. The germline CDR1 and CDR2 sequences are MDHEN and SYDVKM. V lost 4 bases to trimming and J lost 12 bases, with 16 bases between them. The CDR3 has 12 residues. CDR3 loop: CASSSPPEDAYF. The CDR3 DNA sequence: TGTGCCAGCAGTTCCCCCCCAGAAGATGCGTACTTC.

The chain combines TRBV12-3 or TRBV12-4 with TRBJ1-1; no clear D gene. CDR3 length: 12 residues. V lost 5 bases and J 10 bases, leaving 14 bases between the germline ends. The DNA of the CDR3 is TGTGCCAGCAGTCAAAATCCTCCGGGAGCTTTCTTT. Translation gives CASSQNPPGAFF.

The genes are TRBV7-2 and TRBJ1-3; no clear D gene. There are 14 residues in the CDR3. V lost 2 bases to trimming and J lost 0 bases, with 5 bases between them. Germline V gives CDR1 SGHTA, CDR2 FQGNSA. The CDR3 coding sequence is TGTGCCAGCAGCTTACTCGGCTCTGGAAACACCATATATTTT. It translates to CASSLLGSGNTIYF.

This chain uses TRBV28 with TRBJ1-3; D unresolved. The germline V gene encodes CDR1 MDHEN and CDR2 SYDVKM. The V end was cut by 3 bases, the J end by 0 bases, with 9 bases between. CDR3 length: 15 residues. In DNA form, the CDR3 reads TGTGCCAGCAGTTTTCGGCTTGCCTCTGGAAACACCATATATTTT. It encodes CASSFRLASGNTIYF.

The V call is TRBV14, the J call TRBJ2-1; D gene unclear. V lost 1 base to trimming and J lost 0 bases, with 7 bases between them. CDR3 length equals 15 residues. Germline V gene data show CDR1 as SGHDN and CDR2 as FVKESK. The CDR3 DNA follows: TGTGCCAGCAGCCAAGCCGACACCTCCTACAATGAGCAGTTCTTC. Its protein is CASSQADTSYNEQFF.

This chain uses TRBV4-1 with TRBJ2-1; 8 bases map to TRBD2. V dropped 2 bases and J dropped 3; count of bases not matched to a gene: 6. The length of the CDR3 is 16 residues. CDR1 and CDR2 (germline): MGHRA, YSYEKL. CDR3 loop: CASSQIGTRNYNEQFF. DNA for the CDR3: TGCGCCAGCAGCCAAATAGGGACTAGAAACTACAATGAGCAGTTCTTC.

This chain uses TRBV30 with TRBJ1-5; D is uncertain. The CDR3 length is 13 residues. V lost 2 bases to trimming and J lost 2 bases, with 7 bases between them. Germline CDR1 reads GTSNPN; CDR2 reads SVGIG (reference sequence). CDR3 bases: TGTGCCTGGAGTATTGGGGGCAATCAGCCCCAGCATTTT. Translation gives CAWSIGGNQPQHF.

The chain carries TRBV10-3 and TRBJ1-1, with a possible D match to TRBD1 (5 bases). Germline V gene lookup returns CDR1 ENHRY and CDR2 SYGVKD. This CDR3 is 14 amino acids long. Deletions cut 5 bases from V and 0 bases from J, with 10 bases between. CDR3 amino acids: CAISSGSMNTEAFF. The CDR3 DNA sequence: TGTGCCATCAGTTCAGGGAGTATGAACACTGAAGCTTTCTTT.

This chain joins TRBV21-1 and TRBJ2-7; the table gives TRBD1 as D, unverified against the DNA. TRBV21-1 is described as a pseudogene. CDR3 length: 16 amino acids. For the CDR3, the DNA is TGTGCCAGCAGCAAGGCCCACACCGCTTATCACTACGAGCAGTACTTC. Translation gives CASSKAHTAYHYEQYF.

This clone was recorded once. This chain links TRBV7-2 with TRBJ2-1, with TRBD2 as a possible D gene (5 bases). Germline V gene lookup returns CDR1 SGHTA and CDR2 FQGNSA. The length of the CDR3 is 13 residues. Trimming shortened V by 4 bases and J by 15 bases, and 19 bases separated the two germline ends. DNA of the CDR3: TGTGCCAGCAGCTCGCCTCTTGGGAGACGATGGTTCTTC. Translated: CASSSPLGRRWFF.

V usage is TRBV23-1 and J usage is TRBJ2-5, with 9 positions matching TRBD2. TRBV23-1 is marked as an open reading frame, function uncertain. The CDR3 sequence is 17 residues long. V lost 1 base and J lost 4; bases outside the gene matches: 10. Here the CDR3 reads CASSQLPEREAGETQYF. CDR3 nucleotides: TGCGCCAGCAGTCAATTGCCTGAGCGGGAGGCAGGAGAGACCCAGTACTTC.

In nucleotides, the CDR3 is TGTGCCAGCACACCTTTCGGGGGGCAGGCACTGAAAGCTTTCTTT. Translation: CASTPFGGQALKAFF. The V gene is TRBV28, the J gene TRBJ1-1; D may be TRBD1 (6 bases). V lost 7 bases and J 9 bases, leaving 24 bases between the germline ends. CDR3 size: 15 residues. Germline V lookup: CDR1 MDHEN, CDR2 SYDVKM. The variable domain in full, completed from reference TRBV28 and TRBJ1-1, reads DVKVTQSSRYLVKRTGEKVFLECVQDMDHENMFWYRQDPGLGLRLIYFSYDVKMKEKGDIPEGYSVSREKKERFSLILESASTNQTSMYLCASTPFGGQALKAFFGQGTRLTVV.

This chain connects TRBV19 to TRBJ1-2, with D perhaps TRBD1 (6 bases). CDR3 length equals 13 residues. Looked up from germline, CDR1 is LNHDA and CDR2 is SQIVND (reference sequence). V was clipped by 4 bases and J by 6 bases, with 12 bases between them. The DNA for the CDR3 is TGTGCCAGTAGTACAATACAGGGTGATGGCTACACCTTC. Its translation: CASSTIQGDGYTF.

The rearrangement links TRBV15 to TRBJ2-2, with TRBD1 as a possible D gene (6 bases). The CDR3 spans 16 residues. Germline CDR1 and CDR2: LNHNV and YYDKDF (reference sequence). V dropped 1 base and J dropped 2 bases, with 11 bases sitting between them. Written as DNA, the CDR3 is TGTGCCACCAGCAGAGCTGGACAGAGAAACACCGGGGAGCTGTTTTTT. This gives the protein CATSRAGQRNTGELFF.

This chain uses TRBV3-1 (or the pseudogene TRBV3-2) with TRBJ1-2, with 11 positions matching TRBD1. Germline CDR1 reads LGHDT; CDR2 reads YNNKEL (reference sequence). The CDR3 is made up of 15 amino acids. The V segment lost 4 bases and the J segment 4 bases; nucleotides outside the gene matches: 5. The CDR3 sequence: CASSRAGTGGYGYTF. The CDR3 DNA is TGTGCCAGCAGCCGAGCCGGGACAGGGGGCTATGGCTACACCTTC.

This clone appeared a single time. The V and J genes are TRBV6-1 and TRBJ1-1, with D unresolved. This CDR3 region has 16 residues. V lost 2 bases to trimming and J lost 2 bases, with 15 bases between them. Germline lookup yields CDR1 MNHNS and CDR2 SASEGT. The CDR3 loop is CASSEFLWRVNTEAFF. The CDR3 bases are TGTGCCAGCAGTGAATTCTTATGGAGAGTTAACACTGAAGCTTTCTTT.

This chain joins TRBV2 and TRBJ2-7; D not resolved. Germline CDR1 is SNHLY and CDR2 is FYNNEI. Trimming shortened V by 3 bases and J by 0 bases, and 12 bases separated the two germline ends. The CDR3 spans 15 residues. The CDR3, as DNA: TGTGCCAGCAGTGAGCTACAGTCTTACTCCTACGAGCAGTACTTC. It encodes CASSELQSYSYEQYF.